This TCR beta chain was sequenced for a study of blood T cell repertoires in COVID-19. This CDR3 has 10 residues. CDR1 and CDR2 from the germline V gene are SNHLY and FYNNEI. V lost 8 bases and J lost 9, with 8 bases in between. The data were produced by immunoSEQ multiplex PCR, yet TCRdb's version contains in-frame clones alone and is incomplete. The sample consists of 200,000 to 300,000 clones, around 88% of them appearing once. The Seattle patients joined while their infection was active and were tracked longitudinally afterward. The material sequenced was peripheral blood. This TCR came from a woman of 80 years or more with COVID-19, enrolled during active disease. The chain uses TRBV2 and TRBJ2-1, with D possibly TRBD2 on 5 matching bases. This CDR3 is CASRDLEQFF. DNA of the CDR3: TGTGCCAGCCGGGATCTTGAGCAGTTCTTC.